This TCR beta chain was found in a study of T cell responses to AZD1222 COVID-19 vaccine. Sequencing was performed with immunoSEQ multiplex PCR; in TCRdb, only in-frame clones are kept and a portion is missing. Of about 120,000 clones in the sample, around 92% are singletons; the top ten hold approximately 1%. Source: peripheral blood, taken on day 0 of AZD1222 vaccination. The TCR was taken from an adult in good health.

CDR3 sequence reads: CASSLEGHAGGGYTF. In nucleotides, the CDR3 is TGCGCCAGCAGCTTGGAGGGACACGCGGGTGGTGGCTACACCTTC. V usage is TRBV5-1 and J usage is TRBJ1-2; a weak D match, TRBD1 (6 bases). This CDR3 contains 15 residues. Looked up from germline, CDR1 is SGHRS and CDR2 is YFSETQ. V lost 0 bases to trimming and J lost 7 bases, with 16 bases between them. Full variable domain (outside the CDR3, taken from reference TRBV5-1 and TRBJ1-2): KAGVTQTPRYLIKTRGQQVTLSCSPISGHRSVSWYQQTPGQGLQFLFEYFSETQRNKGNFPGRFSGRQFSNSRSEMNVSTLELGDSALYLCASSLEGHAGGGYTFGSGTRLTVV.